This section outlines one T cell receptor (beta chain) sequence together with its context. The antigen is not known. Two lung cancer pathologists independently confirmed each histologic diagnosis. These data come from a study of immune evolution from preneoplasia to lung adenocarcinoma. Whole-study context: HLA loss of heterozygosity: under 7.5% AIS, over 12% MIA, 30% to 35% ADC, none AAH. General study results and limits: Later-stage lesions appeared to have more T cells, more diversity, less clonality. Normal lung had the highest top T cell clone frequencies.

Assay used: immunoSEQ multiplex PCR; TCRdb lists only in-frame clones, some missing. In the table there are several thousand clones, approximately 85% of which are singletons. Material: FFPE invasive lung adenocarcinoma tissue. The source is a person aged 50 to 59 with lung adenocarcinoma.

For the CDR3, the DNA is TGTGCCAGTAGTTCCCCGGACATAATGAACACTGAAGCTTTCTTT. It specifies CASSSPDIMNTEAFF. V gene TRBV19 combines with J gene TRBJ1-1; TRBD1 is a possible D gene (5 bases). This CDR3 has 15 amino acids. Germline V gene lookup returns CDR1 LNHDA and CDR2 SQIVND (reference sequence). Trimming removed 5 bases from V and 0 bases from J, with 13 bases in between.